One sample yielded the 3 T cell receptor beta chains listed below, sequenced in a study of T cell changes during pregnancy in multiple sclerosis. Measured with immunoSEQ multiplex PCR; TCRdb has only the in-frame clones, and not every one. The repertoire holds around 15,000 clones, with roughly 93% as singletons. This sample comprised peripheral blood, obtained in the second trimester of pregnancy. These TCRs come from a female donor in good health, enrolled as a control in a pregnancy study.

The V call is TRBV5-5, the J call TRBJ1-2, with a weak D call TRBD1 (6 bases). CDR1 is SGHKS and CDR2 is YYEKEE in the germline V gene (reference sequence). The CDR3 has 13 residues. V dropped 2 bases and J dropped 2 bases, with 7 bases sitting between them. The CDR3 here is CASSLQGNYGYTF. The CDR3 DNA follows: TGTGCCAGCAGCTTACAGGGAAACTATGGCTACACCTTC.

V usage is TRBV5-1 and J usage is TRBJ2-5, with D unclear. Germline V lookup: CDR1 SGHRS, CDR2 YFSETQ. Trimming took 0 bases from V and 1 from J, leaving 10 bases between them. The CDR3 totals 15 residues. The CDR3 DNA sequence: TGCGCCAGCAGCTTGGGGAGAGTTTTCCAAGAGACCCAGTACTTC. Amino acid sequence: CASSLGRVFQETQYF. The full variable domain, its missing parts supplied by reference TRBV5-1 and TRBJ2-5, is KAGVTQTPRYLIKTRGQQVTLSCSPISGHRSVSWYQQTPGQGLQFLFEYFSETQRNKGNFPGRFSGRQFSNSRSEMNVSTLELGDSALYLCASSLGRVFQETQYFGPGTRLLVL.

A remark on this clone: Other DNA sequences in this specimen translate into the identical CDR3. The gene calls are TRBV6-4 and TRBJ2-2; D gene uncertain. The germline V gene encodes CDR1 MRHNA and CDR2 SNTAGT. CDR3 length equals 13 residues. Trimming removed 0 bases from V and 4 bases from J, with 3 bases in between. In nucleotides, the CDR3 is TGTGCCAGCAGTGACTCAGCCACCGGGGAGCTGTTTTTT. Translation: CASSDSATGELFF.